The rows below give T cell receptor beta chains drawn from one sample of a study of blood T cell repertoires in COVID-19. Here immunoSEQ multiplex PCR was the method, and the copy in TCRdb shows in-frame clones only, minus some. This table holds around 130,000 clones, around four fifths found once. Sequencing was performed on peripheral blood. These TCRs come from a woman at least 80 years old with acute or convalescent COVID-19. Both conserved end residues are part of each CDR3. Each record gives: V gene, J gene, clone size, D gene, CDR3 DNA, CDR3 protein. A D gene is named only where the DNA matches it firmly. For some rows the clone size is stated as once, few or many, or as a class when expanded; others skip it.

TRBV10-1,TRBJ2-7,.,.,TGCGCCAGCAGTGAGTCCAACTTCTACGAGCAGTACTTC,CASSESNFYEQYF
TRBV7-2,TRBJ1-6,.,.,TGTGCCAGCAGCTTTGGCGGGAATTCACCCCTCCACTTT,CASSFGGNSPLHF
TRBV3-1/TRBV3-2,TRBJ2-2,.,TRBD2,TGTGCCAGCAGCCTTGCCGGACTAGCGGGGATGAACACCGGGGAGCTGTTTTTT,CASSLAGLAGMNTGELFF
TRBV6-4,TRBJ2-4,.,TRBD2,TGTGCCAGCAGTGACTATACTAGCGGGAGGGCGAAAAACATTCAGTACTTC,CASSDYTSGRAKNIQYF
TRBV28,TRBJ2-5,.,TRBD2,TGTGCCAGCAGTTTGAGGACTAGCGGACAAGAGACCCAGTACTTC,CASSLRTSGQETQYF
TRBV2,TRBJ2-2,.,.,TGTGCCAGCAAAGCTCAGCGCTCGGTCACCGGGGAGCTGTTTTTT,CASKAQRSVTGELFF
TRBV20-1,TRBJ1-5,.,TRBD1,TGCAGTGCTAGTCCCAGGGGGATTGCGGGCAATCAGCCCCAGCATTTT,CSASPRGIAGNQPQHF
TRBV7-8,TRBJ1-6,.,TRBD1,TGTGCCAGCAGCCGTCAGCAGGGGGCGGCTTCACCCCTCCACTTT,CASSRQQGAASPLHF
TRBV2,TRBJ2-1,.,.,TGTGCCAGCAGTCCCCGGTACAATGAGCAGTTCTTC,CASSPRYNEQFF
TRBV28,TRBJ2-7,few,TRBD2,TGTGCCAGCAGTTCCCCAGCGGGAAATTTAATTGACGAGCAGTACTTC,CASSSPAGNLIDEQYF
TRBV10-3,TRBJ2-3,.,TRBD2,TGTGCCATCGGCGGTTTGGGGGGGGATACGCAGTATTTT,CAIGGLGGDTQYF
TRBV9,TRBJ2-1,once,.,TGTGCCAGCAGCGAGGTTATGGGACTGGAGCAGTTCTTC,CASSEVMGLEQFF
TRBV7-2,TRBJ1-5,.,.,TGTGCCAGCAGCTTAGGCAGGGGAAGTCAGCCCCAGCATTTT,CASSLGRGSQPQHF
TRBV5-1,TRBJ2-1,.,TRBD2,TGCGCCAGCAGCTCCAGTAGCGGGAGGACCTTCTCCTACAATGAGCAGTTCTTC,CASSSSSGRTFSYNEQFF